Listed below are T cell receptor beta chains from one sample, sequenced in a study of response to subunit inactivated influenza vaccine. TCRdb re-called the RT-PCR reads with MiXCR, one entry per CDR3 protein. The table has more than 450,000 distinct CDR3 sequences, roughly 8.2% seen once. The specimen was PBMCs from blood, collected around 25 months after vaccination. The receptors shown here come from a man between 50 and 70 years old who received an inactivated influenza vaccine. Both conserved end residues are part of each CDR3. Each record gives: clone size, CDR3 length, V gene, D gene, J gene, CDR3 DNA, CDR3 protein. D genes are given only for firm matches. Part of the rows lack a size; the others show once, few, many or a class for expanded clones.

>many|14|TRBV28|NA|TRBJ1-4
TGTGCCAGCAGTTTTTGGCAGGGTAATGAAAAACTGTTTTTT
CASSFWQGNEKLFF
>many|13|TRBV6-2/TRBV6-3|NA|TRBJ1-1
TGTGCCAGCAGTTACTCGAGGAGCACTGAAGCTTTCTTT
CASSYSRSTEAFF
>many|18|TRBV4-2|NA|TRBJ2-3
TGTGCCAGCAGCCTCTTGGCCGCAGGGCGGGGCACCACAGATACGCAGTATTTT
CASSLLAAGRGTTDTQYF
>few|16|TRBV12-3/TRBV12-4|TRBD2|TRBJ2-2
TGTGCCAGCAGTACGGGACTAGCGGTTAACACCGGGGAGCTGTTTTTT
CASSTGLAVNTGELFF
>many|12|TRBV20-1|NA|TRBJ2-5
TGCAGTGCTAGCTTGTACCAAGAGACCCAGTACTTC
CSASLYQETQYF
>few|15|TRBV6-2/TRBV6-3|TRBD2|TRBJ2-5
TGTGCCAGCAGTAGGCCCCCTAGCGGGACAGAGACCCAGTACTTC
CASSRPPSGTETQYF
>few|17|TRBV19|TRBD2|TRBJ2-3
TGTGCCAGTACCCCGCGCCCCGGGAGGGCCGGGGCAGATACGCAGTATTTT
CASTPRPGRAGADTQYF
>NA|15|TRBV9|NA|TRBJ2-4
TGTGCCAGCAGCGTAGGAGGGAGTTCCAAAAACATTCAGTACTTC
CASSVGGSSKNIQYF
>NA|17|TRBV7-8|TRBD2|TRBJ2-2
TGTGCCAGCAGCTTAGTTGGTAGCGGGATTAACACCGGGGAGCTGTTTTTT
CASSLVGSGINTGELFF
>NA|13|TRBV6-1|NA|TRBJ1-1
TGTGCCAGCACCCCCTTGGGAGTATCTGAAGCTTTCTTT
CASTPLGVSEAFF
>many|15|TRBV20-1|TRBD1|TRBJ1-6
TGCAGTGCTCCGGGACAGGGGAAGATGTATTCACCCCTCCACTTT
CSAPGQGKMYSPLHF
>many|16|TRBV4-1|TRBD2|TRBJ2-3
TGCGCCAGCAGCCTAACAACTAGCGCTACCACAGATACGCAGTATTTT
CASSLTTSATTDTQYF
>few|21|TRBV9|TRBD1|TRBJ2-6
TGTGCCAGCAGCGCAGAAGGAGGACCGGGAGACAGGGGTGCTGGGGCCAACGTCCTGACTTTC
CASSAEGGPGDRGAGANVLTF
>many|15|TRBV20-1|NA|TRBJ1-1
TGCAGTGCTAGAGGGGGCGGCACCGATACTAAAGAAGCTTTCTTT
CSARGGGTDTKEAFF
>NA|13|TRBV5-4|NA|TRBJ2-7
TGTGCCAGCAACCGGGACGGAACCTACGAGCAGTACTTC
CASNRDGTYEQYF
>few|15|TRBV4-3|TRBD1|TRBJ2-7
TGCGCCAGCAGCCAAGATGACAGGGGGAGAGACGAGCAGTACTTC
CASSQDDRGRDEQYF
>many|14|TRBV11-2|NA|TRBJ1-1
TGTGCCAGCAGCTTATTGGTTGGGGGGGCTGAAGCTTTCTTT
CASSLLVGGAEAFF
>NA|15|TRBV18|TRBD1|TRBJ2-1
TGTGCCAGCTCACGTCTAACTGGGACAGACGCTGAGCAGTTCTTC
CASSRLTGTDAEQFF
>NA|17|TRBV6-2/TRBV6-3|NA|TRBJ2-2
TGTGCCAGCAGTTACTCCGCCCCCGCCTTGAACACCGGGGAGCTGTTTTTT
CASSYSAPALNTGELFF
>few|13|TRBV5-1|NA|TRBJ2-7
TGCGCCAGCAGCTTGCAACGGTCCCTCGAGCAGTACTTC
CASSLQRSLEQYF
>many|12|TRBV5-1|NA|TRBJ2-5
TGCGCCAGCAGCTTGAGGGCCGAGACCCAGTACTTC
CASSLRAETQYF
>many|12|TRBV15|NA|TRBJ1-1
TGTGCCACCAGCAGAGTGAACACTGAAGCTTTCTTT
CATSRVNTEAFF
>NA|14|TRBV11-2|NA|TRBJ2-7
TGTGCCAGCAGCTTAGTCTCCCAGAACTACGAGCAGTACTTC
CASSLVSQNYEQYF
>NA|15|TRBV27|NA|TRBJ1-4
TGTGCCAGCAGTTTATTGGGGTCTGCAAATGAAAAACTGTTTTTT
CASSLLGSANEKLFF
>NA|13|TRBV6-5|TRBD2|TRBJ2-1
TGTGCCAGCAGTTACGGCGGGAGGTTTGAGCAGTTCTTC
CASSYGGRFEQFF
>NA|16|TRBV10-3|NA|TRBJ2-1
TGTGCCATCAGTGCCGTCCGTCAGATCCACTACAATGAGCAGTTCTTC
CAISAVRQIHYNEQFF
>few|15|TRBV4-2|TRBD1|TRBJ1-3
TGTGCCAGCAGCCAGGACAGGTGGGCTGGAAACACCATATATTTT
CASSQDRWAGNTIYF
>NA|12|TRBV5-5|NA|TRBJ1-6
TGTGCCAGCAGCCCCCAGGAGGGACCCCTCCACTTT
CASSPQEGPLHF
>NA|14|TRBV7-2|NA|TRBJ2-5
TGTGCCAGCAGCCTCCCCAGAGACCAAGAGACCCAGTACTTC
CASSLPRDQETQYF
>few|13|TRBV20-1|NA|TRBJ1-5
TGCAGTGCCCCCAGAGGGGGCAATCAGCCCCAGCATTTT
CSAPRGGNQPQHF
>NA|17|TRBV4-2|NA|TRBJ1-1
TGTGCCAGCAGCCAAGATCTTCGCGGACCCGACAACACTGAAGCTTTCTTT
CASSQDLRGPDNTEAFF
>few|14|TRBV28|NA|TRBJ1-3
TGTGCCAGCAGTTTTACACAGCCTGGAAACACCATATATTTT
CASSFTQPGNTIYF